These 7 T cell receptor beta chains were all obtained from the same sample, sequenced in a study of CD8+ T cells in alopecia areata. RNA, once extracted, was reverse transcribed into cDNA for use as the sequencing template. Data came from immunoSEQ multiplex PCR; TCRdb stores just in-frame clones and leaves some out. In the table there are roughly 40,000 clones, over 85% of which are singletons. The treatment: oral pan-JAK inhibitor, 5-10 mg twice daily. The starting material was CD8+ T cells sorted from blood, obtained at week 24, from a patient treated with tofacitinib. All receptors come from a human donor with alopecia areata.

The V call is TRBV6-1, the J call TRBJ2-2; D is undetermined. V lost 1 base, J lost 15 bases, and 15 bases lay in between. The CDR3 is 13 residues long. Looked up from germline, CDR1 is MNHNS and CDR2 is SASEGT. The CDR3 protein is CASSEDPPWPVFF. The CDR3 DNA is TGTGCCAGCAGTGAAGACCCCCCTTGGCCGGTGTTTTTT.

This sequence joins TRBV27 and TRBJ2-3, with D perhaps TRBD1 or TRBD2 (5 bases each). Trimming took 5 bases from V and 3 from J, leaving 18 bases between them. Germline CDR1 and CDR2: MNHEY and SMNVEV (reference sequence). The CDR3 runs to 16 residues. DNA for the CDR3: TGTGCCAGCAGTCGGCGTACAGGACTTTGGACAGATACGCAGTATTTT. Its translation is CASSRRTGLWTDTQYF.

The rearrangement joins TRBV13 to TRBJ2-1; D uncertain. CDR3 length equals 12 residues. Trimming took off 5 bases at V and 8 bases at J, with 10 bases between the two ends. Germline-derived CDR1 and CDR2 are PRHDT and FYEKMQ (reference sequence). The chain's CDR3 is CASSLDTYEQFF. CDR3 DNA sequence: TGTGCCAGCAGCCTCGATACCTATGAGCAGTTCTTC.

This chain's CDR3 is CASSLDPANEQFF. In nucleotides, the CDR3 is TGTGCCAGCAGCTTGGACCCCGCCAATGAGCAGTTCTTC. J is TRBJ2-1 and V is TRBV5-4; D call uncertain. V was cut by 0 bases and J by 6 bases, with 7 bases left in between. Per germline, CDR1 SGHNT and CDR2 YYREEE (reference sequence). This CDR3 comprises 13 residues.

This rearrangement joins TRBV12-5 to TRBJ2-7; 10 bases align to TRBD2. The CDR3 is 13 residues long. CDR1 and CDR2 from the germline V gene are LGHNT and FRNRAP. V gave up 9 bases and J gave up 2 bases; unmatched junction bases: 4. CDR3 in amino acids: CARGTSEAYEQYF. The CDR3 DNA reads as TGTGCTAGAGGGACTAGCGAGGCCTACGAGCAGTACTTC.

This clone turned up a few times. The chain employs TRBV12-5 and TRBJ2-7; tentatively, D is TRBD1 (8 bases). The CDR3 has 15 residues. From germline, CDR1 is LGHNT and CDR2 FRNRAP. Trimming removed 9 bases from V and 0 bases from J, with 18 bases in between. In DNA, the CDR3 is TGTGCTAGCCCCTCACAGGGGGGGTCCTCCTACGAGCAGTACTTC. Translated: CASPSQGGSSYEQYF.

The chain recombines TRBV6-1 with TRBJ2-5; 7 bases are a match to TRBD1. CDR3 length equals 14 residues. CDR1 is MNHNS and CDR2 is SASEGT in the germline V gene. J lost 4 bases, V lost 3 bases, and 5 bases had no gene match. CDR3 in amino acids: CASSDQGEAETQYF. CDR3 nucleotide sequence: TGTGCCAGCAGTGATCAGGGGGAAGCAGAGACCCAGTACTTC.